The present TCR beta chain was sequenced within a study of vaccination effects on CD4 cells after COVID-19. In the case of this clone: Its antigen is unidentified.

Clones were sequenced by immunoSEQ multiplex PCR, and TCRdb holds only the in-frame ones, with some missing. In the table there are roughly 48,000 clones, about 67% of which are singletons. The CDR3 runs 18 residues. The V gene's germline CDR1 is SEHNR and CDR2 FQNEAQ (reference sequence). Trimming at V came to 4 bases and at J to 0 bases, leaving 7 bases not matched to a gene. Researchers isolated CD4+ T cells once around 11 days of culture had elapsed. This TCR came from a human donor who received a COVID-19 vaccine. Sample: CD4+ T cells from PBMCs cultured without peptide, taken before COVID-19 vaccination. The chain has TRBV7-9 and TRBJ2-7, with 15 bases matching TRBD2. CDR3 sequence (DNA): TGTGCCAGCAGCTCCAGGACTAGCGGGAGGGTACTCTCCTACGAGCAGTACTTC. Protein product: CASSSRTSGRVLSYEQYF.